This passage covers 4 T cell receptor beta chains from one sample sequenced in a study of T cells in Graves' hyperthyroidism and ophthalmopathy. The source material, RNA transcripts, was used to amplify TCR beta CDR3 regions. In the first-round RT-PCR of the TCR CDR3, the HTBI primer set was used. TCRdb reprocessed the multiplex PCR reads with MiXCR, giving one entry per CDR3 protein. This sample carries about 360,000 distinct CDR3 sequences, 15% to 19% of them seen once, and the ten largest clones take 25% to 30%. Sequenced sample: blood. The receptor source for this set is a woman between 18 and 29 years old with Graves' hyperthyroidism that later progressed to Graves' ophthalmopathy.

The table lists this clonotype with many counts. The chain uses TRBV11-2 and TRBJ2-7; D is possibly TRBD1 (5 bases). The CDR3 consists of 14 residues. Germline loops: CDR1 SGHAT, CDR2 FQNNGV. V dropped 5 bases and J dropped 4 bases, with 15 bases sitting between them. The DNA for the CDR3 is TGTGCCAGCAGCCTGGGGCCCCGAAGGTACGAGCAGTACTTC. Residues: CASSLGPRRYEQYF.

This clonotype was seen ten or more times. The chain uses TRBV11-3 and TRBJ2-1, with D unclear. CDR1 and CDR2 from the germline V gene are SGHNT and YENEEA. V lost 3 bases and J lost 0, with 9 bases in between. There are 15 residues in the CDR3. The CDR3 region has the DNA TGTGCCAGCAGCTTCGACTTGAGCTCCTACAATGAGCAGTTCTTC. It is translated as CASSFDLSSYNEQFF. The whole variable domain, remainder taken from reference TRBV11-3 and TRBJ2-1, is EAGVVQSPRYKIIEKKQPVAFWCNPISGHNTLYWYLQNLGQGPELLIRYENEEAVDDSQLPKDRFSAERLKGVDSTLKIQPAELGDSAVYLCASSFDLSSYNEQFFGPGTRLTVL.

The sample holds a few counts of this clonotype. The chain employs TRBV6-1 and TRBJ1-2; a weak D match, TRBD1 (5 bases). The CDR3 runs 14 residues. Germline assignment: CDR1 MNHNS and CDR2 SASEGT. Trimming took 5 bases from V and 1 from J, leaving 11 bases between them. This CDR3 is CASSSSGNNYGYTF. In nucleotides, the CDR3 is TGTGCCAGCAGTTCCTCAGGGAATAACTATGGCTACACCTTC.

This clonotype was found many times. The V gene is TRBV2, the J gene TRBJ2-3, with 8 bases matching TRBD1. Germline V gene sequence: CDR1 SNHLY, CDR2 FYNNEI. This CDR3 is built from 14 residues. V shed 6 bases and J 2 bases; nucleotides not matched to a gene: 4. CDR3 sequence reads: CASRRTGPTDTQYF. DNA for the CDR3: TGTGCCAGCAGGCGGACAGGGCCCACAGATACGCAGTATTTT.